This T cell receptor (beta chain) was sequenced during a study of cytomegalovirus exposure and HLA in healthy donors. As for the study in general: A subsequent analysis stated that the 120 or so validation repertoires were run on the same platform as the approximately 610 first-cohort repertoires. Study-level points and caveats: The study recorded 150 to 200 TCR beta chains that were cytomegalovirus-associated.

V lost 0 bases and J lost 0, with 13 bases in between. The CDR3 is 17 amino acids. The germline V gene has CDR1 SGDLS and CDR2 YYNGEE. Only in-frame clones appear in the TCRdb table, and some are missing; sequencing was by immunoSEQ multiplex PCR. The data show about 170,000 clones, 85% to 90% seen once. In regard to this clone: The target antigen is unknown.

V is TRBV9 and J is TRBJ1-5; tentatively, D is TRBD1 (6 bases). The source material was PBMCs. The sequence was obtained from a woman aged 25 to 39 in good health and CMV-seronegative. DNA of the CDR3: TGTGCCAGCAGCGTAGGCGGGGGCGGTTATAGCAATCAGCCCCAGCATTTT. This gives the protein CASSVGGGGYSNQPQHF.